This T cell receptor beta chain was sequenced in a study of blood T cells in healthy people across ages. There are a few counts of this clonotype. Its antigen is not identified. Broader study findings: Diversity was higher, and naive CD4+ cells more numerous, in long-lived donors than in aged donors. Significant beta diversity loss was already apparent by age roughly 40, declining roughly linearly.

Primers used in a second PCR of about 7 to 12 cycles were a sample-barcoded 5' primer and a J-beta primer mix. The template-switch adaptor, which had 12 random nucleotides, put a tag on each cDNA molecule. Each CDR3 protein is one row after TCRdb ran MiXCR on the 5' RACE reads. The data contain approximately 800,000 distinct CDR3 sequences, around half of them singletons. The receptor comes from a man of 80 years or more in good health. The sample comprised blood.

CDR3 DNA: TGTGCCAGCAGTTCGGGGGGAGGGGGAAACACTGAAGCTTTCTTT. As protein: CASSSGGGGNTEAFF. This chain uses TRBV27 with TRBJ1-1, with D perhaps matching TRBD1 (6 bases). CDR3 length: 15 residues. CDR1 is MNHEY, CDR2 SMNVEV, per germline (reference sequence). V lost 4 bases and J lost 2, with 14 bases in between.